This TCR beta chain stems from a study of tumor-infiltrating lymphocytes in localized non-small cell lung cancer. Across the study: Tumor tissue and non-adjacent uninvolved lung came from each patient. Study observations and caveats: Not all patients were TCR sequenced, owing to tissue quantity. TCRbeta sequencing showed higher T cell infiltration in tumors than uninvolved lung.

The CDR3 is made up of 14 amino acids. Per the germline V gene, CDR1 is SGHVS and CDR2 is FQNEAQ. The J segment lost 7 bases and the V segment lost 6 bases, leaving 5 bases of the junction unmatched. This clone was recorded only once. Its antigen is unknown. Clones were sequenced by immunoSEQ multiplex PCR, and TCRdb holds only the in-frame ones, with some missing. The sample has over 7,000 clones, over 60% seen once. The sequence derives from a human donor with non-small cell lung cancer. The chain joins TRBV7-8 to TRBJ2-1, with TRBD1 matching 11 bases. Sequenced material: lung tumor tissue. CDR3 DNA sequence: TGTGCCAGCAGTGGGACAGGGGGGTGGAATGAGCAGTTCTTC. Amino acids: CASSGTGGWNEQFF.